Shown below are 23 T cell receptor beta chains from a single sample sequenced in a study of T cell responses to AZD1222 COVID-19 vaccine. Generated by immunoSEQ multiplex PCR, the TCRdb table keeps only in-frame clones and is missing some. The table records about 180,000 clones, 88% of them present only once. The sequencing here drew on peripheral blood, taken on day 0 of AZD1222 vaccination. The receptor source for this set is an adult in good health.

The chain combines TRBV27 with TRBJ2-7, with 8 bases fitting TRBD2. Germline CDR1 reads MNHEY; CDR2 reads SMNVEV (reference sequence). V trimming: 5 bases; J trimming: 5 bases; junction bases outside the gene matches: 8. This CDR3 region has 14 residues. The CDR3 reads CASSHGLAPHEQYF. Written as DNA, the CDR3 is TGTGCCAGCAGTCACGGACTAGCACCCCACGAGCAGTACTTC.

V and J are TRBV11-3 and TRBJ2-3, with 10 bases fitting TRBD1. Trimming removed 1 base from V and 2 bases from J; junction bases left unmatched: 3. The CDR3 covers 16 residues. Germline loops: CDR1 SGHNT, CDR2 YENEEA. The DNA of the CDR3 is TGTGCCAGCAGCTTAGGACAGGGGGCCAACACAGATACGCAGTATTTT. Translating gives CASSLGQGANTDTQYF.

The gene calls are TRBV28 and TRBJ1-2; D is undetermined. CDR1 is MDHEN, CDR2 SYDVKM, per germline. Trimming removed 3 bases from V and 5 bases from J, with 10 bases in between. This CDR3 is built from 13 residues. DNA for the CDR3: TGTGCCAGCAGTTTCTTCCATGGGTATGGCTACACCTTC. As protein: CASSFFHGYGYTF.

The chain joins TRBV6-2 or TRBV6-3 to TRBJ2-5; D remains unclear. CDR1 and CDR2 (germline): MNHEY, SVGEGT. This CDR3 has 12 amino acids. V shed 0 bases and J shed 5 bases, with 4 bases lying between them. Here the CDR3 reads CASSYSSETQYF. The CDR3 nucleotides are TGTGCCAGCAGTTACTCTTCGGAGACCCAGTACTTC.

The rearrangement links TRBV7-8 to TRBJ2-1; the match to TRBD2 covers 8 bases. The length of the CDR3 is 15 residues. The germline CDR1 and CDR2 sequences are SGHVS and FQNEAQ. V was clipped by 0 bases and J by 6 bases; unmatched bases: 4. The CDR3 reads CASSLAGAGVNEQFF. CDR3 DNA sequence: TGTGCCAGCAGCTTAGCGGGAGCGGGGGTCAATGAGCAGTTCTTC.

The chain combines TRBV29-1 with TRBJ2-5, with 10 bases matching TRBD1. The J segment lost 5 bases and the V segment lost 3 bases, leaving 6 bases of the junction unmatched. Per the germline V gene, CDR1 is SQVTM and CDR2 is ANQGSEA. The CDR3 is made up of 14 amino acids. The CDR3 is CSVERQGARETQYF. The CDR3 coding sequence is TGCAGCGTTGAGAGACAGGGGGCCCGGGAGACCCAGTACTTC.

This chain uses TRBV30 with TRBJ1-2, with D perhaps TRBD1 (5 bases). CDR1 and CDR2 (germline): GTSNPN, SVGIG (reference sequence). The CDR3 runs to 13 residues. Trimming removed 1 base at V and 3 bases at J, with 9 bases between. The CDR3 region is CAWSAPGDYGYTF. CDR3 bases: TGTGCCTGGAGTGCGCCGGGGGACTATGGCTACACCTTC.

The rearrangement links TRBV5-4 to TRBJ1-4, with 7 bases lining up with TRBD1. Germline loops: CDR1 SGHNT, CDR2 YYREEE (reference sequence). The V segment lost 3 bases and the J segment 0 bases; nucleotides outside the gene matches: 11. The CDR3 has 18 residues. CDR3: CASSSLTGTLATNEKLFF. The CDR3 DNA is TGTGCCAGCAGCTCGTTGACAGGGACGTTGGCAACTAATGAAAAACTGTTTTTT.

The chain carries TRBV7-6 and TRBJ2-1; 10 bases agree with TRBD2. With V trimmed by 5 bases and J by 9 bases, 10 bases remained unmatched. Germline loops: CDR1 SGHVS, CDR2 FNYEAQ. The CDR3 totals 15 residues. The CDR3 nucleotides are TGTGCCAGCAGCCCGGGACTAGCGAGCCCCGCTGAGCAGTTCTTC. This codes for CASSPGLASPAEQFF.

The V gene is TRBV24-1, the J gene TRBJ2-1; D is unclear. The V end was cut by 4 bases, the J end by 8 bases, with 17 bases between. The germline V gene has CDR1 KGHDR and CDR2 SFDVKD. The CDR3 length is 15 residues. DNA for the CDR3: TGTGCCACCAGTGAGTCAAGCAGGTTTTCCGATGAGCAGTTCTTC. Its protein product is CATSESSRFSDEQFF.

The genes are TRBV3-1 (or the pseudogene TRBV3-2) and TRBJ1-4, with 7 bases lining up with TRBD1. V lost 4 bases and J lost 0; bases outside the gene matches: 8. CDR3 length equals 17 residues. The germline gives CDR1 LGHDT, CDR2 YNNKEL (reference sequence). This chain's CDR3 is CASSPNRGRATNEKLFF. CDR3 DNA sequence: TGTGCCAGCAGCCCAAACAGGGGCCGAGCAACTAATGAAAAACTGTTTTTT.

This chain connects TRBV19 to TRBJ1-1; D not certain. The CDR3 has 14 residues. Germline CDR1 reads LNHDA; CDR2 reads SQIVND (reference sequence). Between the trimmed V and J ends, which lost 1 base and 1 base, there was a span of 7 bases. The CDR3 DNA reads TGTGCCAGTAGTATAGCCGGCGGGAACACTGAAGCTTTCTTT. Translation gives CASSIAGGNTEAFF.

The chain is built from TRBV15 and TRBJ1-1, with 8 bases that match TRBD1. This CDR3 is 14 amino acids long. Germline loops: CDR1 LNHNV, CDR2 YYDKDF (reference sequence). The junction had 3 bases not matched to a gene; V was cut back by 1 base and J by 5 bases. CDR3 region: CATSRGGQGTEAFF. In DNA, the CDR3 is TGTGCCACCAGCAGAGGTGGACAGGGTACTGAAGCTTTCTTT.

The chain recombines TRBV6-5 with TRBJ1-2, with TRBD1 identical over 10 bases. This CDR3 comprises 14 residues. In germline, CDR1 is MNHEY, CDR2 SVGAGI. V gave up 4 bases and J gave up 8 bases; unmatched junction bases: 7. As DNA, the CDR3 is TGTGCCAGCAGTTCCGCCGGGACAGGGGAAGGCTACACCTTC. It is translated as CASSSAGTGEGYTF.

Comments on this clone: A far larger clone is one base from this, pointing to a likely read error. The chain joins TRBV3-1 (or the pseudogene TRBV3-2) to TRBJ2-7; D remains unclear. The CDR3 is 11 residues long. V was shortened by 6 bases and J by 0 bases, with 3 bases between the two germline ends. CDR1 is LGHDT, CDR2 YNNKEL, per germline (reference sequence). The CDR3 coding sequence is TGTGCCAGCAGTTACTCCTACGAGCAGTACTTC. Its protein is CASSYSYEQYF.

This clone was counted once. The rearrangement uses TRBV9 and TRBJ1-2; no firm D call. The CDR3 is 14 amino acids. Germline CDR1 is SGDLS and CDR2 is YYNGEE. The germline V and J ends were trimmed by 0 bases and 3 bases, with 9 bases remaining between them. In DNA, the CDR3 is TGTGCCAGCAGCGTAGCTCCGCTAGACTATGGCTACACCTTC. The encoded protein is CASSVAPLDYGYTF.

The J gene is TRBJ2-1, the V gene TRBV4-1; TRBD2 might be the D (5 bases). Trimming cost V 3 bases and J 8 bases, with 23 bases left between them. The V gene's germline CDR1 is MGHRA and CDR2 YSYEKL. CDR3 size: 17 residues. CDR3 DNA sequence: TGCGCCAGCAGCCAGCTCCTCGGAGGAGTTCGGGATGATGAGCAGTTCTTC. Translation gives CASSQLLGGVRDDEQFF.

The chain has TRBV28 and TRBJ1-1; D not certain. V lost 5 bases and J 5 bases, leaving 12 bases between the germline ends. The CDR3 totals 13 residues. CDR1 is MDHEN and CDR2 is SYDVKM in the germline V gene. The CDR3 bases are TGTGCCAGCAGTGCCCACGGTGGGACTGAAGCTTTCTTT. Residues: CASSAHGGTEAFF.

The chain is built from TRBV2 and TRBJ1-6, with TRBD1 as a possible D gene (6 bases). This CDR3 is 16 amino acids long. V was pared by 6 bases and J by 7 bases, with 19 bases between. Germline CDR1 is SNHLY and CDR2 is FYNNEI. CDR3: CASSERGGRVNSPLHF. The DNA for the CDR3 is TGTGCCAGCAGCGAAAGGGGGGGTAGGGTAAATTCACCCCTCCACTTT.

The J gene is TRBJ2-4, the V gene TRBV28; 8 bases map to TRBD1. This CDR3 has 14 amino acids. V lost 4 bases to trimming and J lost 15 bases; unmatched junction nucleotides: 14. CDR1 and CDR2 from the germline V gene are MDHEN and SYDVKM. The CDR3 DNA follows: TGTGCCAGCAGTTCCCCTACTGACAGGGGCGTTTGGTACTTC. Its translation is CASSSPTDRGVWYF.

The J gene is TRBJ1-4, the V gene TRBV18; D is uncertain. Germline loops: CDR1 KGHSH, CDR2 LQKENI. This CDR3 is built from 17 residues. With 0 bases removed from V and 5 bases from J, the gap between germline ends came to 16 bases. The CDR3 spells CASSPPLTGTVNEKLFF. In DNA form, the CDR3 reads TGTGCCAGCTCACCACCATTGACCGGAACAGTAAATGAAAAACTGTTTTTT.

The chain has TRBV5-1 and TRBJ2-2, with 9 bases aligning to TRBD1. Germline V CDR1 and CDR2: SGHRS, YFSETQ. Losses at the gene ends were 5 bases for V and 4 bases for J; bases not matched to a gene: 6. The CDR3 is 15 residues long. CDR3 bases: TGCGCCAGCAGGACACAGGGGGCCGGCACCGGGGAGCTGTTTTTT. This sequence encodes CASRTQGAGTGELFF.

This clone has a single count. The chain has TRBV2 and TRBJ1-1; D gene unclear. Germline CDR1 reads SNHLY; CDR2 reads FYNNEI. The CDR3 has 15 residues. V dropped 2 bases and J dropped 2 bases, with 12 bases sitting between them. CDR3 in DNA: TGTGCCAGCAGTGAATTGGGCAGGCTAAACACTGAAGCTTTCTTT. Protein product: CASSELGRLNTEAFF.